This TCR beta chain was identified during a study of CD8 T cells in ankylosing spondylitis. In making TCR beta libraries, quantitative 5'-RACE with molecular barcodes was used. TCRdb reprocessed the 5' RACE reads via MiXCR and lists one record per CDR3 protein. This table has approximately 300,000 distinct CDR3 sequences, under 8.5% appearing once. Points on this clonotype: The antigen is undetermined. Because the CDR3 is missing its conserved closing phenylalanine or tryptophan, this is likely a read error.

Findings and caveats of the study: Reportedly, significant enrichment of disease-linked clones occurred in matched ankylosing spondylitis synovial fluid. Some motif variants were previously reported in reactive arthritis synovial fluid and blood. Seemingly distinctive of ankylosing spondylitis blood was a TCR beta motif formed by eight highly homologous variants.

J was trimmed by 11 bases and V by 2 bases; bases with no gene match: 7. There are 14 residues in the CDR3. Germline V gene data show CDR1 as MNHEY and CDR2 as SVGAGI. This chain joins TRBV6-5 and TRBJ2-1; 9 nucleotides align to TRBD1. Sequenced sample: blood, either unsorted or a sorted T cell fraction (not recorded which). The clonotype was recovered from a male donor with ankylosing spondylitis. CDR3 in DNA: TGTGCCAGCAGTTACAGACGGACAGGGGATAAGCAGTTCTCC. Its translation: CASSYRRTGDKQFS.